The 20 T cell receptor beta chains below come from one sample, sequenced in a study of T cell changes during pregnancy in multiple sclerosis. Produced via immunoSEQ multiplex PCR; TCRdb's table is partial and in-frame only. The repertoire includes over 3,000 clones, 70% to 90% of them detected once, and roughly 16% sits in the top ten. This material consisted of CD8+ T cells from peripheral blood mononuclear cells, taken in the first trimester of pregnancy. The receptor source for this set is a female donor in good health, enrolled as a control in a pregnancy study.

This chain uses TRBV27 with TRBJ2-2; 8 bases are a match to TRBD2. Germline assignment: CDR1 MNHEY and CDR2 SMNVEV (reference sequence). This CDR3 is built from 18 residues. Trimming at V came to 0 bases and at J to 3 bases, leaving 9 bases not matched to a gene. The CDR3 DNA reads TGTGCCAGCAGTTTATCGCGGTCAGGCGGGAGGTACACCGGGGAGCTGTTTTTT. It translates to CASSLSRSGGRYTGELFF.

The rearrangement joins TRBV19 to TRBJ2-7, with a weak D call TRBD2 (5 bases). The CDR3 runs to 15 residues. The ends were cut back, 6 bases at V and 0 bases at J, with 15 bases in the middle. The germline CDR1 and CDR2 sequences are LNHDA and SQIVND (reference sequence). CDR3 in amino acids: CASRSRPGSSYEQYF. The CDR3 DNA follows: TGTGCCAGTAGATCCCGACCGGGGAGCTCCTACGAGCAGTACTTC.

This clone occurred a few times. V and J are TRBV13 and TRBJ2-7; D gene uncertain. The CDR3 spans 16 residues. Germline V gene lookup returns CDR1 PRHDT and CDR2 FYEKMQ (reference sequence). V shed 2 bases and J shed 3 bases, with 17 bases lying between them. In DNA form, the CDR3 reads TGTGCCAGCAGCTTATACCGGCAGGCAGTAGTCTACGAGCAGTACTTC. This encodes CASSLYRQAVVYEQYF.

The gene calls are TRBV28 and TRBJ2-7; TRBD1 agrees at 9 bases. The ends lost 4 bases at V and 2 bases at J; junction bases unmatched: 6. CDR1 and CDR2 from the germline V gene are MDHEN and SYDVKM. CDR3 length equals 15 residues. The CDR3 nucleotides are TGTGCCAGCAGTTCGACAGGGGGTGAAACCTACGAGCAGTACTTC. As protein: CASSSTGGETYEQYF.

This chain connects TRBV10-2 to TRBJ1-1; unclear D gene. CDR1 WSHSY and CDR2 SAAADI come from the germline V gene. Deletions cut 7 bases from V and 1 base from J, with 10 bases between. The CDR3 totals 13 residues. CDR3 nucleotides: TGCGCCAGCACCAAGACTACGAACACTGAAGCTTTCTTT. Amino acid sequence: CASTKTTNTEAFF.

This clone is a singleton in its sample. The V call is TRBV5-6, the J call TRBJ2-7; the D gene is possibly TRBD1 (5 bases). Germline assignment: CDR1 SGHDT and CDR2 YYEEEE. The ends were cut back, 3 bases at V and 2 bases at J, with 12 bases in the middle. The CDR3 contains 14 residues. The CDR3 coding sequence is TGTGCCAGCAGCTCGGACAAAAGCGCCTACGAGCAGTACTTC. It encodes CASSSDKSAYEQYF.

In DNA form, the CDR3 reads TGTGCCAGCACCGAAAGGGGGGGCGTTAACTATGGCTACACCTTC. It yields the protein CASTERGGVNYGYTF. The chain has TRBV7-9 and TRBJ1-2, with D possibly TRBD1 on 6 matching bases. CDR3 length: 15 amino acids. CDR1 is SEHNR, CDR2 FQNEAQ, per germline (reference sequence). The V end was cut by 7 bases, the J end by 1 base, with 16 bases between. Complete variable domain (other parts from reference TRBV7-9 and TRBJ1-2): DTGVSQNPRHKITKRGQNVTFRCDPISEHNRLYWYRQTLGQGPEFLTYFQNEAQLEKSRLLSDRFSAERPKGSFSTLEIQRTEQGDSAMYLCASTERGGVNYGYTFGSGTRLTVV.

The V gene is TRBV7-8, the J gene TRBJ1-5, with TRBD1 matching 7 bases. With 6 bases clipped from V and 2 bases from J, the junction kept 4 bases outside the gene matches. This CDR3 is 14 amino acids long. Germline V gives CDR1 SGHVS, CDR2 FQNEAQ. DNA of the CDR3: TGTGCCAGCAGTTCAGGACAGGGCAATCAGCCCCAGCATTTT. Its protein is CASSSGQGNQPQHF.

V and J are TRBV29-1 and TRBJ1-2, with D perhaps TRBD1 (6 bases). The length of the CDR3 is 12 residues. V lost 5 bases and J lost 4, with 11 bases in between. Germline CDR1 reads SQVTM; CDR2 reads ANQGSEA. CDR3 loop: CSVLSDSYGYTF. In DNA, the CDR3 is TGCAGCGTTCTTTCGGACAGCTATGGCTACACCTTC.

The rearrangement links TRBV6-1 to TRBJ1-2; the D gene is possibly TRBD1 (5 bases). The V end lost 6 bases, the J end lost 4 bases, and 6 bases lay between the germline ends. This CDR3 has 11 amino acids. The germline gives CDR1 MNHNS, CDR2 SASEGT. This CDR3 is CASRDIYGYTF. As DNA, the CDR3 is TGTGCCAGCAGGGACATCTATGGCTACACCTTC.

This chain links TRBV7-2 with TRBJ1-3; unclear D gene. The V end lost 2 bases, the J end lost 0 bases, and 11 bases lay between the germline ends. This CDR3 region has 16 residues. From germline, CDR1 is SGHTA and CDR2 FQGNSA. The CDR3 DNA sequence: TGTGCCAGCAGCTTACGAGGCGAGACCTCTGGAAACACCATATATTTT. The encoded protein is CASSLRGETSGNTIYF.

V is TRBV5-1 and J is TRBJ2-1; the D gene is possibly TRBD1 (5 bases). V was cut by 3 bases and J by 8 bases, with 12 bases left in between. Germline V gives CDR1 SGHRS, CDR2 YFSETQ. The CDR3 runs 13 residues. CDR3 protein: CASSSHTGHEQFF. The DNA of the CDR3 is TGCGCCAGCAGCTCGCACACAGGACATGAGCAGTTCTTC.

The V gene is TRBV19, the J gene TRBJ2-7, with 7 bases that match TRBD1. The CDR3 totals 15 residues. Germline assignment: CDR1 LNHDA and CDR2 SQIVND (reference sequence). The J segment lost 0 bases and the V segment lost 5 bases, leaving 7 bases of the junction unmatched. The CDR3 nucleotides read TGTGCCAGTAGTCGGACAGGACCTACCTCCTACGAGCAGTACTTC. It is translated as CASSRTGPTSYEQYF.

The V call is TRBV5-6, the J call TRBJ1-6, with D possibly being TRBD1 (5 bases). The CDR3 covers 17 residues. Germline loops: CDR1 SGHDT, CDR2 YYEEEE. The V and J ends lost 2 bases and 9 bases respectively, with 21 bases between them. Here the CDR3 reads CASSFGAGSVGSSPLHF. The CDR3 DNA follows: TGTGCCAGCAGCTTTGGGGCCGGGTCCGTGGGTAGTTCACCCCTCCACTTT.

The chain has TRBV12-2 and TRBJ2-1; the listed D gene, TRBD2, was not tested against the DNA. TRBV12-2 is an annotated pseudogene. The CDR3 runs 18 residues. In DNA form, the CDR3 reads TGTGCAAGTCGCTTAGCGCGGGTCTGGCCCTTCACCTACAATGAGCAGTTCTTC. Translated, it gives CASRLARVWPFTYNEQFF.

This clone is termed large (0.1 to 1%). V gene TRBV7-9 combines with J gene TRBJ1-4, with 11 nucleotides matching TRBD1. In germline, CDR1 is SEHNR, CDR2 FQNEAQ (reference sequence). V lost 4 bases, J lost 7 bases, and 11 bases stayed unmatched. The length of the CDR3 is 17 residues. DNA of the CDR3: TGTGCCAGCAGCTCCGTGGACAGGGGGCGCGAAGGTGAAAAACTGTTTTTT. Translating it yields CASSSVDRGREGEKLFF.

The chain carries TRBV5-1 and TRBJ2-7, with D maybe TRBD1 (5 bases). The CDR3 is 15 amino acids. V lost 0 bases, J lost 4 bases, and 14 bases lay in between. Germline loops: CDR1 SGHRS, CDR2 YFSETQ. The CDR3 bases are TGCGCCAGCAGCTTGGGAACAGGACCCAGGTACGAGCAGTACTTC. It yields the protein CASSLGTGPRYEQYF.

The chain uses TRBV18 and TRBJ1-2, with 7 bases fitting TRBD1. The CDR3 consists of 17 residues. Germline loops: CDR1 KGHSH, CDR2 LQKENI. With 3 bases clipped from V and 2 bases from J, the junction kept 12 bases outside the gene matches. The CDR3 is CASSPSLVTGQNYGYTF. CDR3 coding DNA: TGTGCCAGCTCACCTTCTTTAGTGACGGGACAGAACTATGGCTACACCTTC.

V is TRBV5-4 and J is TRBJ2-7; 9 nucleotides line up with TRBD1. This CDR3 is 13 amino acids long. Trimming at V came to 7 bases and at J to 7 bases, leaving 9 bases not matched to a gene. The germline CDR1 and CDR2 sequences are SGHNT and YYREEE (reference sequence). CDR3 sequence reads: CASGLQGAREQYF. The CDR3 nucleotides are TGTGCCAGCGGGCTACAGGGGGCGAGGGAGCAGTACTTC.

This chain joins TRBV14 and TRBJ2-5; D is possibly TRBD2 (5 bases). Judging by the DNA end, TRBJ2-7 fits better; the J call may be wrong. In germline, CDR1 is SGHDN, CDR2 FVKESK. The CDR3 runs to 15 residues. Here the CDR3 reads CASSQDVVSGSEQYF. The CDR3 DNA reads TGTGCCAGCAGCCAAGATGTAGTATCGGGGTCCGAGCAGTACTTC.